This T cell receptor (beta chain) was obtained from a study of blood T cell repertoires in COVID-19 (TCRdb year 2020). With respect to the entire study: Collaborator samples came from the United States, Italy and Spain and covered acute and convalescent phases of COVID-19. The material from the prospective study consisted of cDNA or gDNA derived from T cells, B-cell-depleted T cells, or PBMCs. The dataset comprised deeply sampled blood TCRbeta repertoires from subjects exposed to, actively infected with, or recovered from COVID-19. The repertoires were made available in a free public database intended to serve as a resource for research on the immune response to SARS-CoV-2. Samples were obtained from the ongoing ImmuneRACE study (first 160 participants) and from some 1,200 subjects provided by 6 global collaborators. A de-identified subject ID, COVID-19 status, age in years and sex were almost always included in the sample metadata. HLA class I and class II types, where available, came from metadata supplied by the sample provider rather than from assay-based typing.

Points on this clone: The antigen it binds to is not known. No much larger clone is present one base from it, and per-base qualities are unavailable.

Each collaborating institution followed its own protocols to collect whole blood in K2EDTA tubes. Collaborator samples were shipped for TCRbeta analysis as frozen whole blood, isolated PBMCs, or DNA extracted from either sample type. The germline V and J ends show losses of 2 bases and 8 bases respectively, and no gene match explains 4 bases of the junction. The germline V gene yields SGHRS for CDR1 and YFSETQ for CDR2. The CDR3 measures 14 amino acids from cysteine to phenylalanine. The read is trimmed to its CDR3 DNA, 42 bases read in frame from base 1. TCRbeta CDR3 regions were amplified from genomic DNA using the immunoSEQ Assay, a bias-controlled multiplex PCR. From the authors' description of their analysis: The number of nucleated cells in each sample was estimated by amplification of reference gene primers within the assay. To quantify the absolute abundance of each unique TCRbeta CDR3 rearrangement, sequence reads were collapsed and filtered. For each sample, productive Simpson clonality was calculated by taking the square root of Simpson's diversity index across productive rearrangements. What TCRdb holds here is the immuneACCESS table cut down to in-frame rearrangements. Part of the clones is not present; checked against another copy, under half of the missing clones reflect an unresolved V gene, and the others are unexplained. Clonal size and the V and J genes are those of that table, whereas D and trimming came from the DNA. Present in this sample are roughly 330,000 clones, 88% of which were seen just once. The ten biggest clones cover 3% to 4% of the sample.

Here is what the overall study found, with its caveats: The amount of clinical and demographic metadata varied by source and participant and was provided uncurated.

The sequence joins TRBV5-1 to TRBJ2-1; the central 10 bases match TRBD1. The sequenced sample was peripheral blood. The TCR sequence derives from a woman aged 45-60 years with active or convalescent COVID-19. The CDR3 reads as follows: CASSLDRGPDEQFF. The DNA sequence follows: TGCGCCAGCAGCTTAGACAGGGGGCCCGATGAGCAGTTCTTC. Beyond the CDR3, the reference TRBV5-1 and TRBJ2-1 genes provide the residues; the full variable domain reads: KAGVTQTPRYLIKTRGQQVTLSCSPISGHRSVSWYQQTPGQGLQFLFEYFSETQRNKGNFPGRFSGRQFSNSRSEMNVSTLELGDSALYLCASSLDRGPDEQFFGPGTRLTVL.